The present entry profiles one T cell receptor (beta chain) with its context. A read error may be the cause here, since a much bigger clone is one base away. The CDR3 contains 13 residues. The germline V gene encodes CDR1 MDHEN and CDR2 SYDVKM. Co-extracted RNA and DNA came from roughly 20-30 mg of unsorted bulk tissue. Each of the tumor samples contained in excess of 75% viable tumor cells. A primer in the constant region served to generate TCR beta cDNA from 450 to 600 ng of total RNA. Slightly modified ARM-PCR with three nested multiplex PCR rounds yielded TCR beta libraries. A C-beta reverse primer was combined with TRBV1-TRBV30 forward primers in the first two PCR rounds, and each round had approximately 10 cycles. In TCRdb, the multiplex PCR reads were re-called with MiXCR into one record per CDR3 protein. The table includes 100,000 or so distinct CDR3 sequences, around two thirds detected once.

This sample was included in a study of tumor-infiltrating lymphocytes in primary liver carcinoma. On the study more broadly: Men and women, 30 to 69 years of age, made up the patients. The number of productive TCRbeta reads per sample ranged from roughly 3.5 to 7.13 million and was similar across tissue types.

Sequencing was done on a sample of liver tumor tissue from sampling region 2. Documented subset: tumor region T2, inferior pole. The TCR comes from a woman aged 55-75 years with primary liver carcinoma and hepatitis B virus infection. The V gene is TRBV28, the J gene TRBJ1-1; D is perhaps TRBD1 (6 bases). This CDR3 reads CASSLVGAVEAYF. CDR3 nucleotides: TGTGCCAGCAGTTTGGTGGGGGCGGTTGAAGCTTACTTT.